These 11 T cell receptor beta chains came from one sample sequenced in a study of shared clonotypes between healthy human individuals. Naivety among CD8 cells was defined by CD45RO negativity and positive CCR7 selection, thereby excluding terminally differentiated effector memory CD45RA+ cells. Libraries were prepared by immunoSEQ multiplex PCR; TCRdb keeps only in-frame clonotypes and omits some of them. The sample contains over 800,000 clones, over 90% of which appear only once. Sequenced material: naive CD8+ T cells sorted from blood. Receptors originate from a man aged 25-45 years in good health.

This rearrangement joins TRBV10-3 to TRBJ1-5; 9 positions agree with TRBD1. Trimming took 0 bases from V and 5 from J; bases not matched to a gene: 2. The CDR3 spans 15 residues. Germline-derived CDR1 and CDR2 are ENHRY and SYGVKD. The CDR3 coding sequence is TGTGCCATCAGTGAGTCGGGGACAGGGTATCAGCCCCAGCATTTT. Amino acid sequence: CAISESGTGYQPQHF.

The chain uses TRBV10-1 and TRBJ1-1; D is perhaps TRBD1 (5 bases). The CDR3 is 14 residues long. Germline V gene sequence: CDR1 WNHNN, CDR2 SYGVQD (reference sequence). V was pared by 8 bases and J by 1 base, with 14 bases between. In DNA form, the CDR3 reads TGCGCCAGCCTAAGAACAGGCCCGAACACTGAAGCTTTCTTT. Translated: CASLRTGPNTEAFF.

The chain recombines TRBV7-6 with TRBJ2-2, with TRBD2 matching over 9 bases. This CDR3 contains 15 residues. V gave up 5 bases and J gave up 6 bases; unmatched junction bases: 7. Germline CDR1 and CDR2: SGHVS and FNYEAQ. CDR3 region: CASSAPGLAPGELFF. As DNA, the CDR3 is TGTGCCAGCAGCGCGCCGGGACTAGCTCCCGGGGAGCTGTTTTTT.

The chain uses TRBV15 and TRBJ2-1; D gene ambiguous. The CDR3 covers 14 residues. V lost 3 bases and J 5 bases, leaving 11 bases between the germline ends. The germline gives CDR1 LNHNV, CDR2 YYDKDF (reference sequence). The CDR3 sequence is CATSRTDSNNEQFF. The CDR3 DNA reads TGTGCCACCAGCAGGACTGACTCGAACAATGAGCAGTTCTTC.

The chain uses TRBV29-1 and TRBJ2-1; 7 bases match TRBD2. With 5 bases clipped from V and 7 bases from J, the junction kept 14 bases outside the gene matches. Germline V CDR1 and CDR2: SQVTM, ANQGSEA. The CDR3 is 15 amino acids. The CDR3 region is CSVPLRDLSGNEQFF. CDR3 nucleotides: TGCAGCGTTCCCCTTAGGGATCTTAGCGGGAATGAGCAGTTCTTC.

The chain links TRBV29-1 to TRBJ2-7, with TRBD1 matching 8 bases. CDR1 is SQVTM and CDR2 is ANQGSEA in the germline V gene. The CDR3 is made up of 13 amino acids. Trimming at V came to 8 bases and at J to 3 bases, leaving 9 bases not matched to a gene. CDR3 region: CSTRDRRGYEQYF. CDR3 nucleotide sequence: TGCAGCACCCGGGACAGGAGGGGCTACGAGCAGTACTTC.

This sequence joins TRBV27 and TRBJ2-4; D not certain. V was trimmed by 2 bases and J by 8 bases, leaving 10 bases between them. CDR3 size: 13 residues. CDR1 MNHEY and CDR2 SMNVEV come from the germline V gene (reference sequence). CDR3: CASSLLGEDIQYF. The CDR3 coding sequence is TGTGCCAGCAGTTTACTCGGCGAGGACATTCAGTACTTC.

Only a few counts were recorded for this clone. This specimen includes other DNA sequences encoding the same CDR3. The V gene is TRBV27, the J gene TRBJ2-7; 7 bases align to TRBD1. The ends lost 2 bases at V and 3 bases at J; junction bases unmatched: 1. This CDR3 region has 13 residues. Germline V gene data show CDR1 as MNHEY and CDR2 as SMNVEV (reference sequence). The CDR3 DNA sequence: TGTGCCAGCAGTTTAACAGGGGACTACGAGCAGTACTTC. Translation: CASSLTGDYEQYF.

This rearrangement joins TRBV6-5 to TRBJ1-5; D call uncertain. CDR1 is MNHEY, CDR2 SVGAGI, per germline. The V and J ends lost 6 bases and 6 bases respectively, with 9 bases between them. The CDR3 covers 12 residues. CDR3 in amino acids: CASRPQGQPQHF. Written as DNA, the CDR3 is TGTGCCAGCAGACCACAAGGTCAGCCCCAGCATTTT.

The chain combines TRBV19 with TRBJ1-5; 7 bases are a match to TRBD1. Germline CDR1 LNHDA, CDR2 SQIVND (reference sequence). CDR3 length: 15 residues. V was pared by 3 bases and J by 2 bases, with 4 bases of the junction left unmatched. The CDR3 DNA sequence: TGTGCCAGTAGTATTACTGGACAGGGCAATCAGCCCCAGCATTTT. This translates into CASSITGQGNQPQHF.

The chain is built from TRBV11-3 and TRBJ2-3, with D possibly TRBD2 on 5 matching bases. The germline V gene has CDR1 SGHNT and CDR2 YENEEA. The CDR3 length is 15 residues. The ends were cut back, 1 base at V and 1 base at J, with 9 bases in the middle. The CDR3 DNA is TGTGCCAGCAGCTTAGTGGTGGGAGGCACAGATACGCAGTATTTT. It translates to CASSLVVGGTDTQYF.